Detailed here is one TCR beta chain. Its matching antigen is unknown. A much larger clonotype is one base distant, so this may be a read error. This sample is drawn from a study of blood T cells in healthy people across ages. Points from the study as a whole: Fewer expanded clones and more diversity marked long-lived versus aged donors.

PCR was performed a second time for about 7 to 12 cycles using a sample-barcoded 5' primer and a J-beta primer mix. TCRdb redid the calling of the 5' RACE reads with MiXCR, one entry per CDR3 protein. Among hundreds of thousands of distinct CDR3 sequences, roughly 26% were seen once, and the ten largest hold roughly a sixth. All donors came from Russia, were Caucasian and healthy, and spanned ages about 6 to 95. Every sample had a minimum of 6.5 million PBMCs isolated. The sequencing input was blood. This TCR was recovered from a woman aged 80 or older in good health.

The CDR3 is CAGNQGASSSGANVLTF. As DNA, the CDR3 is TGCGCCGGCAACCAGGGTGCCTCATCCTCTGGGGCCAACGTCCTGACTTTC. The V and J genes are TRBV5-1 and TRBJ2-6, with D perhaps matching TRBD1 (5 bases). This CDR3 has 17 amino acids. CDR1 and CDR2 from the germline V gene are SGHRS and YFSETQ. V lost 10 bases to trimming and J lost 0 bases, with 20 bases between them.